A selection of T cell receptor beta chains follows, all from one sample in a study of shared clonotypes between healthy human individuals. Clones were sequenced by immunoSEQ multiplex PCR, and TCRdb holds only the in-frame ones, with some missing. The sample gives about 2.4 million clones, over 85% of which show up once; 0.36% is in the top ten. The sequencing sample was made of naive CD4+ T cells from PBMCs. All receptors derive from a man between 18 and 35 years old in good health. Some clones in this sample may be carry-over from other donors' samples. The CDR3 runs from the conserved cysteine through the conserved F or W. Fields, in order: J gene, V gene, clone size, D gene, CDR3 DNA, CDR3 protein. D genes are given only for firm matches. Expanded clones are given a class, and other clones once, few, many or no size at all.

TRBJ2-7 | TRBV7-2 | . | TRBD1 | TGTGCCAGCACCCGGACAGGGGGTGTCTACGAGCAGTACTTC | CASTRTGGVYEQYF
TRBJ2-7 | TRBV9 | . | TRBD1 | TGTGCCAGCAGCGCAAAGACGGGACAGGTAATTTACGAGCAGTACTTC | CASSAKTGQVIYEQYF
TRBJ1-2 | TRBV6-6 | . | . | TGTGCCAGCAGTTACTCGGACAGTAACTATGGCTACACCTTC | CASSYSDSNYGYTF
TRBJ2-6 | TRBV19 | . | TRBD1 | TGTGCCAGTACCTTGGGACAGGGGGCGTCTGGGGCCAACGTCCTGACTTTC | CASTLGQGASGANVLTF
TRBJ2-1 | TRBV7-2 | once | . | TGTGCCAGCAGCTTACAGGGAATGACTGAGCAGTTCTTC | CASSLQGMTEQFF
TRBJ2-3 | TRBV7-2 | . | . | TGTGCCAGCAGCTCCCCTCCTTCTAGCACAGATACGCAGTATTTT | CASSSPPSSTDTQYF
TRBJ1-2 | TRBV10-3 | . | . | TGTGCCATCAGTGAGCTTACTTCGGGAGGGTCATATGGCTACACCTTC | CAISELTSGGSYGYTF
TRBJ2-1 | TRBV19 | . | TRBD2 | TGTGCCAGTAGTACCAAGCGGGAGGGCCTTGAGCAGTTCTTC | CASSTKREGLEQFF
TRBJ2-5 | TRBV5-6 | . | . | TGTGCCAGCAGCTTTATCAGGTCTGAAGAGACCCAGTACTTC | CASSFIRSEETQYF
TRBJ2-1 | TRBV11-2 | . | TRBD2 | TGTGCCAGCAGCTTAGTTCTAGCGGGAGGGCGGTACAATGAGCAGTTCTTC | CASSLVLAGGRYNEQFF
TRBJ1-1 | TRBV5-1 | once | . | TGCGCCAGCAGCTCCCCCCGGGACCCTGAAGCTTTCTTT | CASSSPRDPEAFF
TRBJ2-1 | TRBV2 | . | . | TGTGCCAGCACAGGGGGGCAGGTGTACAATGAGCAGTTCTTC | CASTGGQVYNEQFF
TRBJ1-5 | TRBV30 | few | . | TGTGCCTGGAGTAGGAGAGGGGGCAATCAGCCCCAGCATTTT | CAWSRRGGNQPQHF
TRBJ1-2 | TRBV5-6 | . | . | TGTGCCAGCAGCCTCGAAGGGCACGACTATGGCTACACCTTC | CASSLEGHDYGYTF
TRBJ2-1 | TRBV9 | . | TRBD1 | TGTGCCAGCAGCTCCTTCCCGACAGGGTCCCCCAATGAGCAGTTCTTC | CASSSFPTGSPNEQFF
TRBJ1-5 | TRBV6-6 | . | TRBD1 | TGTGCCAGCAGTAACCGACAGGGAGCCGGTCAGCCCCAGCATTTT | CASSNRQGAGQPQHF
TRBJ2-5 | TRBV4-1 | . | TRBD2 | TGCGCCAGCAGCCAACCCCGGGAGGACCTAAACCAGCGCCAATACTTC | CASSQPREDLNQRQYF
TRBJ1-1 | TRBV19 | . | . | TGTGCCAGTAGTATCCGGTTAAACACTGAAGCTTTCTTT | CASSIRLNTEAFF
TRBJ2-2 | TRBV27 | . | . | TGTGCCAGCAGTTGGTCCCCCGGGGAGCTGTTTTTT | CASSWSPGELFF
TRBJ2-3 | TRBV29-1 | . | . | TGCAGCGTTGTTCGGGACCCAGGGGATACGCAGTATTTT | CSVVRDPGDTQYF
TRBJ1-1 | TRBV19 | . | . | TGTGCCAGTACCGCTAGGCCAGGGGCGAACACTGAAGCTTTCTTT | CASTARPGANTEAFF
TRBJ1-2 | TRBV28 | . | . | TGTGCCAGCAGTGAGACCACGCGGGGCTACACCTTC | CASSETTRGYTF
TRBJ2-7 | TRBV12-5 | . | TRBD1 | TGTGCTAGTGGTTTAGGGGACAGGGACGAGCAGTACTTC | CASGLGDRDEQYF
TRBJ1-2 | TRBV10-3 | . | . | TGTGCCATCAGCCAACGGACAGTTGATGTTAACTATGGCTACACCTTC | CAISQRTVDVNYGYTF
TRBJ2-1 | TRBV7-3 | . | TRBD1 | TGTGCCAGCAGCTTAACGGGATCCGGGACAGGGGGCTCCAATGAGCAGTTCTTC | CASSLTGSGTGGSNEQFF
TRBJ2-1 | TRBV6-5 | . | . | TGTGCCAGCAGTTACCAGCAGGTCTCCTACAATGAGCAGTTCTTC | CASSYQQVSYNEQFF
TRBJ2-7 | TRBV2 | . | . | TGTGCCACCTCCGGCCAGCAGACCTACGAGCAGTACTTC | CATSGQQTYEQYF
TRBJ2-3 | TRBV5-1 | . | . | TGCGCCAGCAGCACCGGGCCTGGGGATACGCAGTATTTT | CASSTGPGDTQYF
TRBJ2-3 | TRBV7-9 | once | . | TGTGCCAGCACCTTCAGAGGTGATACGCAGTATTTT | CASTFRGDTQYF
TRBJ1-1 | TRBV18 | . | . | TGTGCCAGCTCACACGCAGTGAACACTGAAGCTTTCTTT | CASSHAVNTEAFF
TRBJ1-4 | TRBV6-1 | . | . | TGTGCCAGCAGTGAAGCGCTTCTGGGCACCGGGGCTAATGAAAAACTGTTTTTT | CASSEALLGTGANEKLFF
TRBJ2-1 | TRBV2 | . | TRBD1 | TGTGCCAGCAGTCCCCGGACAGGCGCGGGTTTCAGGGAGCAGTTCTTC | CASSPRTGAGFREQFF
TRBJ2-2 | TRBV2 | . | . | TGTGCCAGCATCATGGACTCGACCGGGGAGCTGTTTTTT | CASIMDSTGELFF
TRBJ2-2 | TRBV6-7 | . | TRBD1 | TGTGCCAGCAGTTACTCCATACGGGACAGGGAATCCGGGGAGCTGTTTTTT | CASSYSIRDRESGELFF
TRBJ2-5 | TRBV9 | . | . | TGTGCCAGCAGCGGGGCCCTACAAGAGACCCAGTACTTC | CASSGALQETQYF
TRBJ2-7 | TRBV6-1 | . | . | TGTGCCAGCGGGGGGTACAACTACGAGCAGTACTTC | CASGGYNYEQYF
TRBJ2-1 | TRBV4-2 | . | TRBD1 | TGTGCCAGCAGTAGGGACAGGGACGATGAGCAGTTCTTC | CASSRDRDDEQFF
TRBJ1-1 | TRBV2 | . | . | TGTGCCAGCAGTGGGTACACTGAAGCTTTCTTT | CASSGYTEAFF
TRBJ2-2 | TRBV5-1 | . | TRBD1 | TGCGCCAGCAGCTCAACCGGGACAGCGAACACCGGGGAGCTGTTTTTT | CASSSTGTANTGELFF
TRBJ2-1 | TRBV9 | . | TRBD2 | TGTGCCAGCAGCCTTATCCCCACCCGGACTAGCGGAGGGAATGAGCAGTTCTTC | CASSLIPTRTSGGNEQFF
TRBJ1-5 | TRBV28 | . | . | TGTGCCAGCAGTTTATTCGGCAGGGCATACAATCAGCCCCAGCATTTT | CASSLFGRAYNQPQHF
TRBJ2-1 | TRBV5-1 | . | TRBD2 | TGCGCCAGCAGCACCCACAGCGGGAGGGCGTCCTACAATGAGCAGTTCTTC | CASSTHSGRASYNEQFF
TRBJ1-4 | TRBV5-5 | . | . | TGTGCCAGCAGCTTGCGGGCCTCCCAGGGGGAAAAACTGTTTTTT | CASSLRASQGEKLFF
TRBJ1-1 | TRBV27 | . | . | TGTGCCAGCAGTCCCTTGGATTTTTCGAACACTGAAGCTTTCTTT | CASSPLDFSNTEAFF
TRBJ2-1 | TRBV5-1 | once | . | TGCGCCAGCAGCTTGGCCTGGCTAATGGATGAGCAGTTCTTC | CASSLAWLMDEQFF
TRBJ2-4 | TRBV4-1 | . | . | TGCGCCAGCAGCACCTGGGGGCCTATGGGAAACATTCAGTACTTC | CASSTWGPMGNIQYF
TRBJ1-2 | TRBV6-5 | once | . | TGTGCCACCGAAGCTTTACACGGAAGACACTATGGCTACACCTTC | CATEALHGRHYGYTF
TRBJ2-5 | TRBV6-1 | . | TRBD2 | TGTGCCAGCAGAATTCGACTAGCTGTCCAAGAGACCCAGTACTTC | CASRIRLAVQETQYF
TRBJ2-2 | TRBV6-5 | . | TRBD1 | TGTGCCAGCAGTTTCCCGGGACAGGGGGCGCGGGAGCTGTTTTTT | CASSFPGQGARELFF
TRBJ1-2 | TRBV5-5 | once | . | TGTGCCAGCAGCTTGGCCGTTGGAGGGCGGGACTATGGCTACACCTTC | CASSLAVGGRDYGYTF
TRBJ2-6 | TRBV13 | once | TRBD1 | TGTGCCAGCAGCTTAGAGGACAGGTTTCGCTCTGGGGCCAACGTCCTGACTTTC | CASSLEDRFRSGANVLTF
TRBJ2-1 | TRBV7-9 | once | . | TGTGCCAGCAGCTTAGGGGGCACGACCTTCTACAATGAGCAGTTCTTC | CASSLGGTTFYNEQFF
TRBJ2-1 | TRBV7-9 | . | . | TGTGCCAGCAGCCCCTATGGGACACCTTACAATGAGCAGTTCTTC | CASSPYGTPYNEQFF
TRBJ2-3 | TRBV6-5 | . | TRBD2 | TGTGCCAGCAGTTCACTAGCGGGAGTGGGCACAGATACGCAGTATTTT | CASSSLAGVGTDTQYF
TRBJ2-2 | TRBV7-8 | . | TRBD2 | TGTGCCAGCACCATACGCGGGGGTAACACCGGGGAGCTGTTTTTT | CASTIRGGNTGELFF
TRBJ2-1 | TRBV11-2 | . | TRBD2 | TGTGCCAGCAGCCTAGGTAGCGGGCGATACAATGAGCAGTTCTTC | CASSLGSGRYNEQFF
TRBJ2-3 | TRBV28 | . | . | TGTGCCAGCAGTCCGCCGGGCACAGATACGCAGTATTTT | CASSPPGTDTQYF
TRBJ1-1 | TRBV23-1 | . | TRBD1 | TGCGCCAGCAGTCCCGCCCGGCACAGGGGAACTTATTACCACACTGAAGCTTTCTTT | CASSPARHRGTYYHTEAFF
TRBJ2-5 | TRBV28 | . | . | TGTGCCAGCAGTCGACAGCTACTCCAAGAGACCCAGTACTTC | CASSRQLLQETQYF
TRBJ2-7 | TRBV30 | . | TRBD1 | TGTGCCTGGAGTGGGGACAGGGGGCGAAGATCTAACGAGCAGTACTTC | CAWSGDRGRRSNEQYF